The 24 T cell receptor beta chains listed next were all sequenced from one sample in a study of blood T cell repertoires in COVID-19. Only in-frame clones appear in the TCRdb table, and some are missing; sequencing was by immunoSEQ multiplex PCR. This table has 450,000 or so clones, 89% appearing once. Sample: peripheral blood. These receptors came from a man aged 18-30 years with COVID-19, enrolled during active disease.

The chain joins TRBV3-1 (or the pseudogene TRBV3-2) to TRBJ2-7; TRBD1 is a possible D gene (6 bases). CDR1 and CDR2 (germline): LGHDT, YNNKEL (reference sequence). The CDR3 length is 14 residues. V was shortened by 5 bases and J by 0 bases, with 11 bases between the two germline ends. The DNA for the CDR3 is TGTGCCAGCAGCGAACGGGACATCTCCTACGAGCAGTACTTC. This sequence encodes CASSERDISYEQYF.

Points on this clone: Other nucleotide sequences from this sample produce the same CDR3. The rearrangement uses TRBV9 and TRBJ1-2; D gene uncertain. The CDR3 is made up of 13 amino acids. Trimming removed 0 bases from V and 4 bases from J, with 7 bases in between. The germline V gene encodes CDR1 SGDLS and CDR2 YYNGEE. This chain's CDR3 is CASSVGGSYGYTF. CDR3 sequence (DNA): TGTGCCAGCAGCGTAGGAGGGAGCTATGGCTACACCTTC.

V is TRBV24-1 and J is TRBJ2-3; 8 nucleotides agree with TRBD1. The CDR3 extends over 19 amino acids. Germline V gives CDR1 KGHDR, CDR2 SFDVKD. The trim removed 5 bases at V and 0 bases at J, leaving 15 bases unmatched. CDR3 bases: TGTGCCACCAGTGCCCGAGCAGGGGGCGGCATGGATAGCACAGATACGCAGTATTTT. This codes for CATSARAGGGMDSTDTQYF.

The chain carries TRBV2 and TRBJ1-2; D unresolved. Trimming pared 5 bases from V and 5 bases from J, leaving 15 bases between. Germline assignment: CDR1 SNHLY and CDR2 FYNNEI. The CDR3 runs to 14 residues. CDR3 region: CASSPRGVSYGYTF. The CDR3 coding sequence is TGTGCCAGCAGTCCCCGTGGTGTGAGTTATGGCTACACCTTC.

This sequence joins TRBV28 and TRBJ2-5; 11 bases are shared with TRBD2. Trimming removed 6 bases from V and 5 bases from J; junction bases left unmatched: 8. This CDR3 has 15 amino acids. CDR1 is MDHEN, CDR2 SYDVKM, per germline. The CDR3 protein is CASRRLAGGAETQYF. The CDR3 region has the DNA TGTGCCAGCAGGAGGTTAGCGGGAGGGGCGGAGACCCAGTACTTC.

The gene calls are TRBV7-9 and TRBJ2-1; the match to TRBD2 covers 8 bases. The CDR3 has 18 residues. Germline CDR1 and CDR2: SEHNR and FQNEAQ (reference sequence). After removal of 5 bases from V and 8 bases from J, the junction contained 20 bases not matched to a gene. CDR3 nucleotide sequence: TGTGCCAGCAGCCCCTCGGGTTCCGGCGGGAGGATAATAGATGAGCAGTTCTTC. Amino acid sequence: CASSPSGSGGRIIDEQFF.

This clone was detected a few times. The chain carries TRBV6-5 and TRBJ2-1; unclear D gene. The V end lost 2 bases, the J end lost 3 bases, and 5 bases lay between the germline ends. CDR1 and CDR2 from the germline V gene are MNHEY and SVGAGI. The CDR3 is made up of 13 amino acids. The CDR3 region has the DNA TGTGCCAGCAGTTACACAGTCTACAATGAGCAGTTCTTC. The encoded protein is CASSYTVYNEQFF.

This clone was found once. The chain couples TRBV12-3 or TRBV12-4 to TRBJ2-5; D ambiguous. The V gene lost 6 bases and the J gene lost 5 bases, with 13 bases spanning the gap. CDR3 length equals 13 residues. The CDR3 DNA is TGTGCCAGCAGCAAAGGCTGGGCGGAGACCCAGTACTTC. Translation gives CASSKGWAETQYF.

V usage is TRBV7-8 and J usage is TRBJ1-5; the D gene is possibly TRBD1 (6 bases). V was pared by 1 base and J by 5 bases, with 15 bases between. Germline V CDR1 and CDR2: SGHVS, FQNEAQ. The CDR3 consists of 16 residues. The CDR3 loop is CASSLGTQGWDQPQHF. The CDR3 nucleotides are TGTGCCAGCAGCTTAGGTACACAGGGTTGGGATCAGCCCCAGCATTTT.

This clone has a count of ten or more. J is TRBJ2-7 and V is TRBV6-2 or TRBV6-3; a possible D gene is TRBD2 (8 bases). Trimming cost V 5 bases and J 5 bases, with 19 bases left between them. Germline CDR1 and CDR2: MNHEY and SVGEGT. There are 15 residues in the CDR3. CDR3 coding DNA: TGTGCCAGCAGTCGCCGGGAGGGGGCTAACCACGAGCAGTACTTC. Translating gives CASSRREGANHEQYF.

The CDR3 loop is CASSHVGEDTQYF. As DNA, the CDR3 is TGTGCCAGCAGCCATGTGGGAGAGGATACGCAGTATTTT. The chain has TRBV3-1 (or the pseudogene TRBV3-2) and TRBJ2-3; a weak D match, TRBD2 (5 bases). Germline V gives CDR1 LGHDT, CDR2 YNNKEL (reference sequence). This CDR3 spans 13 amino acids. The V and J ends lost 3 bases and 6 bases respectively, with 10 bases between them.

The chain links TRBV10-1 to TRBJ2-7; D is perhaps TRBD1 (6 bases). Germline CDR1 reads WNHNN; CDR2 reads SYGVQD (reference sequence). CDR3 size: 16 residues. V shed 2 bases and J shed 3 bases, with 17 bases lying between them. DNA for the CDR3: TGCGCCAGCAGTGAGGAGTTTTACAGGGTAGACTACGAGCAGTACTTC. This encodes CASSEEFYRVDYEQYF.

J is TRBJ2-4 and V is TRBV15; the match to TRBD1 covers 7 bases. The CDR3 covers 15 residues. Germline V lookup: CDR1 LNHNV, CDR2 YYDKDF (reference sequence). V shed 8 bases, J shed 0 bases, and the junction held 7 bases outside the gene matches. The CDR3 coding sequence is TGTGCCACCTCCTTGGACAGGCTAGCCAAAAACATTCAGTACTTC. Translating it yields CATSLDRLAKNIQYF.

The V gene is TRBV10-3, the J gene TRBJ1-1; tentative D call: TRBD1 (6 bases). The CDR3 sequence is 16 residues long. CDR1 and CDR2 from the germline V gene are ENHRY and SYGVKD. V lost 3 bases and J 2 bases, leaving 16 bases between the germline ends. The CDR3 here is CAISDASGTLNTEAFF. The CDR3 coding sequence is TGTGCCATCAGTGACGCGTCCGGGACACTTAACACTGAAGCTTTCTTT.

This sequence joins TRBV2 and TRBJ2-2, with 7 bases identical to TRBD2. Germline lookup yields CDR1 SNHLY and CDR2 FYNNEI. The CDR3 covers 15 residues. The junction had 8 bases not matched to a gene; V was cut back by 6 bases and J by 4 bases. The CDR3 bases are TGTGCCAGCAGGCTCGGCGGGGAGGGCACCGGGGAGCTGTTTTTT. It encodes CASRLGGEGTGELFF.

The gene calls are TRBV12-3 or TRBV12-4 and TRBJ1-1; maybe TRBD1 (6 bases). CDR3 length equals 13 residues. V was trimmed by 5 bases and J by 2 bases, leaving 9 bases between them. CDR3 nucleotide sequence: TGTGCCAGCAGTGGGACACCCAACACTGAAGCTTTCTTT. This gives the protein CASSGTPNTEAFF.

V is TRBV19 and J is TRBJ2-3; TRBD1 is a possible D gene (5 bases). Germline V gene sequence: CDR1 LNHDA, CDR2 SQIVND (reference sequence). The CDR3 is made up of 15 amino acids. The V end lost 7 bases, the J end lost 3 bases, and 17 bases lay between the germline ends. In DNA form, the CDR3 reads TGTGCCAGTACCCCTACAGGTTGGCCAACAGATACGCAGTATTTT. Translation gives CASTPTGWPTDTQYF.

This clone has only one observation. This chain uses TRBV7-9 with TRBJ1-3; possibly TRBD1 for D (6 bases). The CDR3 runs to 17 residues. Germline CDR1 and CDR2: SEHNR and FQNEAQ (reference sequence). V was pared by 4 bases and J by 1 base, with 17 bases between. The CDR3 protein is CASSWPGEGRSGNTIYF. Written as DNA, the CDR3 is TGTGCCAGCAGCTGGCCAGGGGAGGGTCGATCTGGAAACACCATATATTTT.

This chain uses TRBV7-9 with TRBJ2-5; TRBD2 matches at 11 bases. CDR1 is SEHNR, CDR2 FQNEAQ, per germline (reference sequence). V was pared by 5 bases and J by 1 base, with 6 bases of the junction left unmatched. CDR3 length: 16 amino acids. The CDR3 reads CASSVLAGASQETQYF. DNA for the CDR3: TGTGCCAGCAGCGTACTAGCGGGGGCGTCCCAAGAGACCCAGTACTTC.

The gene calls are TRBV19 and TRBJ1-1; a possible D gene is TRBD1 (5 bases). Trimming shortened V by 7 bases and J by 1 base, and 10 bases separated the two germline ends. This CDR3 region has 13 residues. The germline CDR1 and CDR2 sequences are LNHDA and SQIVND (reference sequence). CDR3 in DNA: TGTGCCAGTATAGGACATCCGAACACTGAAGCTTTCTTT. This codes for CASIGHPNTEAFF.

Points on this clone: One junction end disagrees with the germline gene, perhaps due to a read error. The chain has TRBV7-7 and TRBJ2-5; D may be TRBD2 (7 bases). There are 15 residues in the CDR3. Germline CDR1 and CDR2: SSHAT and FNYEAQ (reference sequence). The CDR3, as DNA: TGTGCTAGCAGCTTAAACGCAGGGGAGGGAGAGACCCAGTACTTC. It yields the protein CASSLNAGEGETQYF.

Note on this clone: This likely came from a read error, as a far larger clone is one base away. The V call is TRBV7-2, the J call TRBJ2-5; 13 positions agree with TRBD2. The CDR3 totals 15 residues. Germline V gene lookup returns CDR1 SGHTA and CDR2 FQGNSA. J was trimmed by 4 bases and V by 5 bases; bases with no gene match: 4. The CDR3 protein is CASSHTSGRGETQYF. The CDR3 DNA follows: TGTGCCAGCAGCCACACTAGCGGGAGGGGAGAGACCCAGTACTTC.

J is TRBJ2-3 and V is TRBV5-1; 8 positions match TRBD1. The CDR3 totals 14 residues. Germline CDR1 and CDR2: SGHRS and YFSETQ. With 5 bases clipped from V and 6 bases from J, the junction kept 8 bases outside the gene matches. The CDR3 here is CASREQGEWDTQYF. The CDR3 DNA sequence: TGCGCCAGCAGGGAACAGGGGGAATGGGATACGCAGTATTTT.

The rearrangement uses TRBV10-1 and TRBJ2-1; TRBD2 matches 10 bases. Germline V gene sequence: CDR1 WNHNN, CDR2 SYGVQD (reference sequence). The CDR3 spans 15 residues. The V and J ends lost 4 bases and 6 bases, in that order; junction bases with no gene match: 6. Here the CDR3 DNA reads TGCGCCAGCAGTGGAAAGCGGGAGGGGAGCAATGAGCAGTTCTTC. This gives the protein CASSGKREGSNEQFF.